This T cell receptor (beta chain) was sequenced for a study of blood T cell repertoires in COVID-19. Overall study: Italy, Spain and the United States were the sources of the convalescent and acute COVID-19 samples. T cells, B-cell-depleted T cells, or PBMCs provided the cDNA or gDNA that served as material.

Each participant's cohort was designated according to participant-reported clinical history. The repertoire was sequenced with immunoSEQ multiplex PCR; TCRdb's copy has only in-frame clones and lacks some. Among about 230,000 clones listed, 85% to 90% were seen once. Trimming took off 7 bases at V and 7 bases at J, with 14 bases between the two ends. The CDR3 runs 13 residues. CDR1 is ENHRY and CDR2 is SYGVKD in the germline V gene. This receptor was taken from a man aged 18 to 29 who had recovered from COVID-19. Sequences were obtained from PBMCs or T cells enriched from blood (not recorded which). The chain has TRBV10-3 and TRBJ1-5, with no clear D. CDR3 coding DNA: TGTGCCATCACCGGGGTCGAGGGCCAGCCCCAGCATTTT. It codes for CAITGVEGQPQHF.